A single TCR beta chain is shown here with its context. Its cognate antigen is unknown. The data were taken from a study of Tregs in tolerant kidney transplant recipients. Study-level points and caveats: The most relevant donor-specific Treg TCRbeta repertoire apparently came from expansion with activated donor B cells.

Germline V CDR1 and CDR2: MNHEY, SVGAGI. The CDR3 is 12 amino acids. Between the trimmed V and J ends, which lost 2 bases and 4 bases, there was a span of 5 bases. Using immunoSEQ multiplex PCR, the repertoire was profiled, and TCRdb retains in-frame clones only, with some absent. The sample has some 55,000 clones, over 75% seen once; the top ten hold around 1.9%. Sequencing was performed on Tregs from blood, taken before the transplant. The V gene is TRBV6-5, the J gene TRBJ1-2, with D possibly being TRBD1 (5 bases). This receptor was identified in a human donor who received a combined kidney and bone marrow transplant. DNA for the CDR3: TGTGCCAGCAGTTACAGGGGCTATGGCTACACCTTC. As protein: CASSYRGYGYTF.